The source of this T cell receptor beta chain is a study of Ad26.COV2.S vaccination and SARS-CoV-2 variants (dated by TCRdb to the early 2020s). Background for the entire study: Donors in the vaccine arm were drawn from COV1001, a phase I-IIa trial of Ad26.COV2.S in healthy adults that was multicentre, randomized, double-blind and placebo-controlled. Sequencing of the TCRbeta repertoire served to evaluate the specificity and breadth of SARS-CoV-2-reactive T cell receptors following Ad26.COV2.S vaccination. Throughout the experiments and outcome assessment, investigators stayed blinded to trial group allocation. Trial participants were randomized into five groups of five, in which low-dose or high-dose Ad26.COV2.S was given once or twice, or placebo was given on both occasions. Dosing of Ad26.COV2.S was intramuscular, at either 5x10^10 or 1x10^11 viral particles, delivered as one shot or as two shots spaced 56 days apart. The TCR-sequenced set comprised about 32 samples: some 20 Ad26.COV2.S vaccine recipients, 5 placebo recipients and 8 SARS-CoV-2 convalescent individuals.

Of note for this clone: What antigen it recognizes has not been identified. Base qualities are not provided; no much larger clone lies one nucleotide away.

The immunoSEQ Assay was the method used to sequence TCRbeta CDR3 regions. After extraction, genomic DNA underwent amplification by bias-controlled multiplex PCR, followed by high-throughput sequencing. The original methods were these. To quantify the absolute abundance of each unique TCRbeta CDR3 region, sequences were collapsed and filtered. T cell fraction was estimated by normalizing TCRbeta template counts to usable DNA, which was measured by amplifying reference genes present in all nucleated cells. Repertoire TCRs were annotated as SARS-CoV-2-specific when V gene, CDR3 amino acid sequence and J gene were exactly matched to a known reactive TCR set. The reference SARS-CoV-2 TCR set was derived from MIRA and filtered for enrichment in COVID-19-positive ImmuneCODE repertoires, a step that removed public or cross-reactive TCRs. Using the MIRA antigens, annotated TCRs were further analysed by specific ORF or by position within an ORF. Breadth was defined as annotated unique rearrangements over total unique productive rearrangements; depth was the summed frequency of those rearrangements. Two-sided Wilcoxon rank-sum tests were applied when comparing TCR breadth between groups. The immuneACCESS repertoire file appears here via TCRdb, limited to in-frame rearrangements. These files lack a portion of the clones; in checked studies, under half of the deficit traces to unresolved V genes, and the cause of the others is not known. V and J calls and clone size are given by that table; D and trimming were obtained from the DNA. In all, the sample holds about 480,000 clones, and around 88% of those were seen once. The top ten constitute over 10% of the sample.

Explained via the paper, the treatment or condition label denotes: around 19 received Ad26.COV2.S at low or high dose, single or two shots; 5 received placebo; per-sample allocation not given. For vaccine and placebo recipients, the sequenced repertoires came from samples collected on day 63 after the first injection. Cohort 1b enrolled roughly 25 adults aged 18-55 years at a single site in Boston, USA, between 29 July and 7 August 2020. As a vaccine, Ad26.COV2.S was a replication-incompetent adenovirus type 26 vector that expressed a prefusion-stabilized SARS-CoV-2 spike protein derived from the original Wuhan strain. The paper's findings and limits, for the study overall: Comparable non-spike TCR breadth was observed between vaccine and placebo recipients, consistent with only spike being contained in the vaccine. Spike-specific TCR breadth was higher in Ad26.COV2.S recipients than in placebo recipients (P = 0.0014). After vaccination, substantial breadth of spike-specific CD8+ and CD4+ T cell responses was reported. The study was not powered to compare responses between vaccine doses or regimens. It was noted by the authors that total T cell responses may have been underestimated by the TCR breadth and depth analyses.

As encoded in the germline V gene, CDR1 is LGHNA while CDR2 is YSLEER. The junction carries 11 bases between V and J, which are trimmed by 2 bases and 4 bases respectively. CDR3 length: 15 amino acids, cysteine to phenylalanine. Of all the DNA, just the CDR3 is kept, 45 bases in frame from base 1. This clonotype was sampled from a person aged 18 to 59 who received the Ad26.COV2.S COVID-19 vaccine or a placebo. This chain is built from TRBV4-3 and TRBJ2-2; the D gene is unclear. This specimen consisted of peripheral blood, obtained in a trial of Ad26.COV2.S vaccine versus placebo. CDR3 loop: CASSQTTSSTGELFF. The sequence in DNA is TGCGCCAGCAGCCAAACAACTTCCTCCACCGGGGAGCTGTTTTTT.